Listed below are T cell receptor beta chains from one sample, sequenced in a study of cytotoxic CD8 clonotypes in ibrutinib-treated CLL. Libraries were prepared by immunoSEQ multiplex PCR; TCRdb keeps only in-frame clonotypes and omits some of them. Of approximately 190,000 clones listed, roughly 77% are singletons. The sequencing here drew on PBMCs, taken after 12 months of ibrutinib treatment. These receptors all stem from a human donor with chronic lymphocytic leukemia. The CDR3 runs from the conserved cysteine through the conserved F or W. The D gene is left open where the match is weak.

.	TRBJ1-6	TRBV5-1	TGCGCCAGCAGCTTGGTTCGGGACGTCCTATCCTATAATTCACCCCTCCACTTT	CASSLVRDVLSYNSPLHF
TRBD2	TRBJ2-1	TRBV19	TGTGCCAGTGGACTAGCGGCTGCCCTTTACAATGAGCAGTTCTTC	CASGLAAALYNEQFF
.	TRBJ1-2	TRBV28	TGTGCCAGCAGTTTGGAACCTGACTATGGCTACACCTTC	CASSLEPDYGYTF
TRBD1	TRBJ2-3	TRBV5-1	TGCGCCAGCAGCTTGGGGACAGGGGCCATGGGTGATACGCAGTATTTT	CASSLGTGAMGDTQYF
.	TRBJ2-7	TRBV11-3	TGTGCCAGCAGCTTCCGGGGGACAGTGAAGCAGTACTTC	CASSFRGTVKQYF
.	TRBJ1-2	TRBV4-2	TGTGCCAGCACCTTAAACTCCCGGGACGGGGGCTACACCTTC	CASTLNSRDGGYTF
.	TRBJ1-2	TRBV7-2	TGTGCCAGCAGTCTTATCCAGAGGGATGGCTACACCTTC	CASSLIQRDGYTF
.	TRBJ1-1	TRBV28	TGTGCCAGCAGTGTGGGGGCAGGCGCTTTCTTT	CASSVGAGAFF
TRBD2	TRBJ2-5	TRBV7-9	TGTGCCAGCAGCTTAGCGGGTATGGCGGGGGGCGAGACCCAGTACTTC	CASSLAGMAGGETQYF
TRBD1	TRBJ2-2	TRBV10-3	TGTGCCACCCAACAGGGGGCCGGGGAGCTGTTTTTT	CATQQGAGELFF
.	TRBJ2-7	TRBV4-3	TGCGCCAGCAGCCAAGTTTCGGGGGCCGAGCAGTACTTC	CASSQVSGAEQYF